What follows are 30 T cell receptor beta chains derived from one specimen sequenced in a study of blood T cell repertoires in COVID-19. TCRdb's table, derived via immunoSEQ multiplex PCR, lists solely in-frame clones and lacks some. Altogether about 290,000 clones are present, 75% to 90% being singletons, with the ten largest covering 0.9% to 1%. The specimen sequenced was peripheral blood. The receptors originated from a woman aged 40 to 50 who had recovered from COVID-19.

The chain uses TRBV27 and TRBJ1-1; 7 bases fit TRBD1. Trimming took 5 bases from V and 0 from J; bases not matched to a gene: 6. The CDR3 runs 15 residues. The V gene's germline CDR1 is MNHEY and CDR2 SMNVEV (reference sequence). Written as DNA, the CDR3 is TGTGCCAGCAGTACCAGACAGGGCATGAACACTGAAGCTTTCTTT. This translates into CASSTRQGMNTEAFF.

The chain combines TRBV7-6 with TRBJ2-7; 8 bases map to TRBD1. The CDR3 contains 15 residues. Germline CDR1 SGHVS, CDR2 FNYEAQ. Unmatched junction bases numbered 6, after V lost 1 base and J lost 4 bases. CDR3 sequence (DNA): TGTGCCAGCAGCTTAGTGGCAGGGGGCTGGTACGAGCAGTACTTC. Amino acid sequence: CASSLVAGGWYEQYF.

This clone has only one observation. The V gene is TRBV24-1, the J gene TRBJ2-1; 7 positions agree with TRBD1. The CDR3 sequence is 12 residues long. Germline V gene sequence: CDR1 KGHDR, CDR2 SFDVKD. With 10 bases clipped from V and 4 bases from J, the junction kept 3 bases outside the gene matches. CDR3 DNA sequence: TGTGCCACGCAGGACAGGTACAATGAGCAGTTCTTC. Encoded protein: CATQDRYNEQFF.

The CDR3 protein is CASDERGDTQYF. DNA of the CDR3: TGCGCCAGCGACGAACGGGGTGATACGCAGTATTTT. The chain recombines TRBV10-1 with TRBJ2-3; D is possibly TRBD2 (5 bases). V lost 8 bases to trimming and J lost 6 bases, with 12 bases between them. CDR1 and CDR2 from the germline V gene are WNHNN and SYGVQD (reference sequence). The length of the CDR3 is 12 residues.

The genes are TRBV5-6 and TRBJ1-3; TRBD1 aligns across 8 bases. CDR1 is SGHDT and CDR2 is YYEEEE in the germline V gene. CDR3 length: 16 residues. With V trimmed by 0 bases and J by 4 bases, 6 bases remained unmatched. The CDR3 loop is CASSLAGQGYGNTIYF. CDR3 nucleotide sequence: TGTGCCAGCAGCTTGGCCGGACAGGGCTACGGAAACACCATATATTTT.

This clone has a single count. The CDR3 loop is CASSQEKLAGALHEQYF. DNA for the CDR3: TGTGCCAGCAGCCAAGAAAAACTAGCGGGAGCACTTCACGAGCAGTACTTC. The chain is built from TRBV4-2 and TRBJ2-7, with 11 bases that match TRBD2. The CDR3 is 17 amino acids. Trimming took 0 bases from V and 5 from J; bases not matched to a gene: 9. The V gene's germline CDR1 is LGHNA and CDR2 YNFKEQ.

This rearrangement joins TRBV14 to TRBJ2-7, with D perhaps matching TRBD2 (6 bases). V lost 0 bases and J lost 4, with 13 bases in between. CDR1 and CDR2 from the germline V gene are SGHDN and FVKESK. The CDR3 length is 15 residues. The CDR3 protein is CASSQDNAGRYEQYF. Here the CDR3 DNA reads TGTGCCAGCAGCCAAGATAACGCGGGAAGGTACGAGCAGTACTTC.

The rearrangement joins TRBV28 to TRBJ2-7, with 7 nucleotides matching TRBD1. Germline trimming cut 2 bases from V and 3 bases from J; bases unmatched to any gene: 7. The germline V gene has CDR1 MDHEN and CDR2 SYDVKM. This CDR3 comprises 15 residues. The CDR3 spells CASSLEGANVYEQYF. CDR3 coding DNA: TGTGCCAGCAGTTTAGAGGGGGCCAATGTCTACGAGCAGTACTTC.

This clone was recorded once. V and J are TRBV6-2 or TRBV6-3 and TRBJ2-3; TRBD2 matches at 7 bases. J was trimmed by 3 bases and V by 5 bases; bases with no gene match: 14. The CDR3 loop spans 17 amino acids. Germline-derived CDR1 and CDR2 are MNHEY and SVGEGT. The CDR3 sequence: CASSLQGGPGFTDTQYF. DNA for the CDR3: TGTGCCAGCAGTCTTCAGGGAGGGCCTGGTTTTACAGATACGCAGTATTTT.

The V call is TRBV5-5, the J call TRBJ1-4, with TRBD1 matching over 7 bases. The CDR3 totals 18 residues. The V segment lost 2 bases and the J segment 4 bases; nucleotides outside the gene matches: 14. CDR1 SGHKS and CDR2 YYEKEE come from the germline V gene (reference sequence). Here the CDR3 DNA reads TGTGCCAGCAGCTTTGAGGTTCGATGGACAGGCCGTAATGAAAAACTGTTTTTT. As protein: CASSFEVRWTGRNEKLFF.

This chain connects TRBV6-5 to TRBJ1-1; D gene uncertain. The CDR3 runs to 15 residues. V dropped 7 bases and J dropped 1 base, with 16 bases sitting between them. The germline V gene has CDR1 MNHEY and CDR2 SVGAGI. CDR3: CASIRVVLGNTEAFF. The DNA for the CDR3 is TGTGCCAGCATCCGGGTCGTGCTGGGGAACACTGAAGCTTTCTTT.

In this sample, this clone turned up once. The chain couples TRBV5-8 to TRBJ2-6; 7 bases are a match to TRBD1. The CDR3 is made up of 19 amino acids. Germline trimming cut 0 bases from V and 0 bases from J; bases unmatched to any gene: 9. From germline, CDR1 is SGHTS and CDR2 YDEGEE. In DNA form, the CDR3 reads TGTGCCAGCAGCTTGGCTACAGGGGCCCTATTCTCTGGGGCCAACGTCCTGACTTTC. This encodes CASSLATGALFSGANVLTF.

The genes are TRBV6-5 and TRBJ1-1; D call uncertain. In germline, CDR1 is MNHEY, CDR2 SVGAGI. V lost 6 bases to trimming and J lost 5 bases, with 13 bases between them. The CDR3 is 13 amino acids. The CDR3 sequence: CASSRTTGTEAFF. The CDR3 coding sequence is TGTGCCAGCAGCCGGACTACGGGGACTGAAGCTTTCTTT.

The gene calls are TRBV7-9 and TRBJ2-4; D uncertain. Germline V lookup: CDR1 SEHNR, CDR2 FQNEAQ (reference sequence). Trimming pared 5 bases from V and 0 bases from J, leaving 20 bases between. The CDR3 extends over 18 amino acids. CDR3 in amino acids: CASSPPIAVNLAKNIQYF. Written as DNA, the CDR3 is TGTGCCAGCAGCCCCCCGATCGCGGTGAATCTAGCCAAAAACATTCAGTACTTC.

The chain recombines TRBV28 with TRBJ1-5, with a possible D match to TRBD1 (6 bases). CDR3 size: 15 residues. Germline V gives CDR1 MDHEN, CDR2 SYDVKM. Between the trimmed V and J ends, which lost 2 bases and 4 bases, there was a span of 12 bases. CDR3 in DNA: TGTGCCAGCAGTTTAGGAGGACAGCAAAATCAGCCCCAGCATTTT. Protein: CASSLGGQQNQPQHF.

This clone appeared once. The chain recombines TRBV2 with TRBJ1-2; D uncertain. Trimming stripped 8 bases from V and 1 base from J, with 14 bases between. The CDR3 loop spans 14 amino acids. CDR1 and CDR2 from the germline V gene are SNHLY and FYNNEI. The CDR3 sequence is CASPGREGNYGYTF. As DNA, the CDR3 is TGTGCCAGCCCCGGGCGGGAGGGTAACTATGGCTACACCTTC.

Comments on this clone: Different DNA sequences within this sample yield the same CDR3. The chain has TRBV30 and TRBJ2-5, with D unresolved. The CDR3 covers 10 residues. Germline V gene lookup returns CDR1 GTSNPN and CDR2 SVGIG (reference sequence). Trimming took 2 bases from V and 5 from J, leaving 3 bases between them. The CDR3 loop is CAWSRETQYF. The CDR3 bases are TGTGCCTGGAGTCGGGAGACCCAGTACTTC.

This rearrangement joins TRBV6-5 to TRBJ2-6; 8 nucleotides match TRBD1. Germline trimming cut 6 bases from V and 5 bases from J; bases unmatched to any gene: 6. CDR1 and CDR2 from the germline V gene are MNHEY and SVGAGI. The CDR3 spans 15 residues. CDR3 bases: TGTGCCAGCAGCCTACAGGGGGTGAGGGCCAACGTCCTGACTTTC. This codes for CASSLQGVRANVLTF.

The chain recombines TRBV13 with TRBJ1-1, with 8 bases fitting TRBD1. J was trimmed by 5 bases and V by 2 bases; bases with no gene match: 13. The CDR3 loop spans 17 amino acids. The germline gives CDR1 PRHDT, CDR2 FYEKMQ (reference sequence). CDR3 sequence (DNA): TGTGCCAGCAGCTTACCGGAACTAAGGACAGGGCTAACTGAAGCTTTCTTT. It is translated as CASSLPELRTGLTEAFF.

This chain links TRBV6-5 with TRBJ1-3, with 7 nucleotides matching TRBD1. After removal of 6 bases from V and 2 bases from J, the junction contained 7 bases not matched to a gene. Germline CDR1 reads MNHEY; CDR2 reads SVGAGI. The CDR3 covers 15 residues. The CDR3 protein is CASRSRGIAGNTIYF. For the CDR3, the DNA is TGTGCCAGCAGGTCCAGGGGGATTGCTGGAAACACCATATATTTT.

J is TRBJ2-3 and V is TRBV13, with TRBD2 matching over 8 bases. This CDR3 contains 16 residues. V gave up 0 bases and J gave up 4 bases; unmatched junction bases: 6. Germline-derived CDR1 and CDR2 are PRHDT and FYEKMQ (reference sequence). Written as DNA, the CDR3 is TGTGCCAGCAGCTTAGGCCCAGCGGGAGATGCAGATACGCAGTATTTT. This codes for CASSLGPAGDADTQYF.

The chain is built from TRBV19 and TRBJ1-2; D is uncertain. This CDR3 is 16 amino acids long. Germline V CDR1 and CDR2: LNHDA, SQIVND (reference sequence). V shed 9 bases and J shed 4 bases, with 24 bases lying between them. The CDR3, as DNA: TGTGCCAGCCTTAGATCTGCCCAGGCTACGAGCTATGGCTACACCTTC. Its protein is CASLRSAQATSYGYTF.

CDR3 nucleotide sequence: TGTGCCAGCAGTCCGGGATACACCACCTATGGCTACACCTTC. It specifies CASSPGYTTYGYTF. The V and J genes are TRBV28 and TRBJ1-2; D remains unclear. Trimming shortened V by 5 bases and J by 4 bases, and 14 bases separated the two germline ends. This CDR3 contains 14 residues. The germline V gene encodes CDR1 MDHEN and CDR2 SYDVKM.

The chain employs TRBV29-1 and TRBJ2-3; 7 bases map to TRBD1. Germline V CDR1 and CDR2: SQVTM, ANQGSEA. The CDR3 has 12 amino acids. V shed 7 bases and J 4 bases; nucleotides not matched to a gene: 5. CDR3 loop: CSGRQGADTQYF. The DNA for the CDR3 is TGCAGCGGACGACAGGGAGCAGATACGCAGTATTTT.

The rearrangement joins TRBV6-5 to TRBJ2-2; the D gene is possibly TRBD2 (5 bases). The CDR3 has 14 residues. V was shortened by 9 bases and J by 1 base, with 12 bases between the two germline ends. Germline-derived CDR1 and CDR2 are MNHEY and SVGAGI. CDR3 region: CASDLAVNTGELFF. In nucleotides, the CDR3 is TGTGCCAGTGACCTAGCAGTGAACACCGGGGAGCTGTTTTTT.

The CDR3 protein is CASSELGEPYNEQFF. The CDR3 bases are TGTGCCAGCAGTGAGCTAGGAGAACCCTACAATGAGCAGTTCTTC. The chain carries TRBV6-1 and TRBJ2-1; D gene uncertain. This CDR3 is built from 15 residues. CDR1 MNHNS and CDR2 SASEGT come from the germline V gene. V lost 3 bases and J lost 2, with 11 bases in between.

The chain recombines TRBV9 with TRBJ2-1; 8 positions agree with TRBD2. Losses at the gene ends were 0 bases for V and 6 bases for J; bases not matched to a gene: 14. Germline V CDR1 and CDR2: SGDLS, YYNGEE. This CDR3 has 18 amino acids. Here the CDR3 reads CASSVAGFPAGVGNEQFF. DNA for the CDR3: TGTGCCAGCAGCGTAGCTGGTTTTCCAGCGGGAGTTGGCAATGAGCAGTTCTTC.

This clone showed up just a few times. The chain recombines TRBV14 with TRBJ2-7; the match to TRBD2 covers 9 bases. CDR3 size: 18 residues. V lost 2 bases and J lost 0; bases outside the gene matches: 11. CDR1 SGHDN and CDR2 FVKESK come from the germline V gene. CDR3 amino acids: CASSQTPWAGGDSYEQYF. CDR3 nucleotide sequence: TGTGCCAGCAGCCAAACCCCATGGGCGGGAGGGGACTCCTACGAGCAGTACTTC.

The chain is built from TRBV10-3 and TRBJ2-5; TRBD1 agrees at 9 bases. V was clipped by 4 bases and J by 1 base; unmatched bases: 7. The CDR3 is 16 residues long. Per germline, CDR1 ENHRY and CDR2 SYGVKD. The CDR3 DNA reads as TGTGCCATCAGTGTAGGCGACAGGGGGACCCAAGAGACCCAGTACTTC. Protein: CAISVGDRGTQETQYF.

DNA of the CDR3: TGTGCCAGCAGTTTCAGCTCCGGGACTGGAGAATACTTC. Protein: CASSFSSGTGEYF. The rearrangement links TRBV6-5 to TRBJ2-7, with a possible D match to TRBD2 (6 bases). CDR3 length equals 13 residues. Germline-derived CDR1 and CDR2 are MNHEY and SVGAGI. V was cut by 4 bases and J by 13 bases, with 20 bases left in between.